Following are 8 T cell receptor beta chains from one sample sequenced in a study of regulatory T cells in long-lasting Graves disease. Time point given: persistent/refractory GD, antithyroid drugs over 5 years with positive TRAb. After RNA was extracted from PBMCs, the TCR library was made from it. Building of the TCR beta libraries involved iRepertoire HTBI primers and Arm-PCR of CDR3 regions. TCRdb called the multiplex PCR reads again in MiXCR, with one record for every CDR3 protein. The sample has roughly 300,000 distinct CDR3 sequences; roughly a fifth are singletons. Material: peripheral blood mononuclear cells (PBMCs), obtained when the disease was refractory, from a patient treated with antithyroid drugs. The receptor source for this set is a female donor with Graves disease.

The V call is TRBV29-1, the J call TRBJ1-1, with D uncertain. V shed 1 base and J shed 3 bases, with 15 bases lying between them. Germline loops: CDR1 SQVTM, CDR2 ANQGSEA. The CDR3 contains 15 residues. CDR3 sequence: CSVEATGREDTEAFF. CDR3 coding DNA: TGCAGCGTTGAAGCGACCGGACGGGAGGACACTGAAGCTTTCTTT.

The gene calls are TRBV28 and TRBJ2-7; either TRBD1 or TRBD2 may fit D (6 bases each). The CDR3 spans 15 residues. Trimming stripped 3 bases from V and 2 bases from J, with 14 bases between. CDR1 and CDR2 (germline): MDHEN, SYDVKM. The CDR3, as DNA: TGTGCCAGCAGTTTCCAAAGGGGGGTCCCCTACGAGCAGTACTTC. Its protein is CASSFQRGVPYEQYF.

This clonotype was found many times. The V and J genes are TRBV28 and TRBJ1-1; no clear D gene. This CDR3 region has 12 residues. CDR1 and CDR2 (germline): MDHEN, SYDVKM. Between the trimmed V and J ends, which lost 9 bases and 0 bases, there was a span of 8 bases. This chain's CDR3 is CASTQLNTEAFF. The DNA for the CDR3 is TGTGCCAGTACTCAGCTGAACACTGAAGCTTTCTTT.

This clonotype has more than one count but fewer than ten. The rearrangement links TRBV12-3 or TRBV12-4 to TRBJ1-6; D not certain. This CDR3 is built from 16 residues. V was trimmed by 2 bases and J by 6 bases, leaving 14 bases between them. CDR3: CASSLLMGFGNSPLHF. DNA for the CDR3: TGTGCCAGCAGTTTACTGATGGGGTTTGGTAATTCACCCCTCCACTTT.

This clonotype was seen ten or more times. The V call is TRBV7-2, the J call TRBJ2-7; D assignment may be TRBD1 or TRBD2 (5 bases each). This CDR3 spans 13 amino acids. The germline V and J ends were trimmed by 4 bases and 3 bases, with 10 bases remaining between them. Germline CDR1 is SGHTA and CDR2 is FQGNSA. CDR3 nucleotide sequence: TGTGCCAGCAGCTCGGGACCCGACTACGAGCAGTACTTC. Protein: CASSSGPDYEQYF.

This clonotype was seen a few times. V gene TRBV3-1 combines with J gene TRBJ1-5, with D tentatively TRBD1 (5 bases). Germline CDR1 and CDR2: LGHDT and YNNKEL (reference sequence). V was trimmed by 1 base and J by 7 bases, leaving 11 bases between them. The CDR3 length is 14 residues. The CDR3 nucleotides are TGTGCCAGCAGCCAAGTAACAGGCGGCCAGCCCCAGCATTTT. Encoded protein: CASSQVTGGQPQHF.

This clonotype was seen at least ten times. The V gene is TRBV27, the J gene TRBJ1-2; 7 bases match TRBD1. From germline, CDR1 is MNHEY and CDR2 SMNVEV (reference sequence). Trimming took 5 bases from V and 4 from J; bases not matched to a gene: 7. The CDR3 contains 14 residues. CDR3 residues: CASSKGDSFYGYTF. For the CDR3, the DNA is TGTGCCAGCAGTAAAGGGGACAGCTTCTATGGCTACACCTTC.

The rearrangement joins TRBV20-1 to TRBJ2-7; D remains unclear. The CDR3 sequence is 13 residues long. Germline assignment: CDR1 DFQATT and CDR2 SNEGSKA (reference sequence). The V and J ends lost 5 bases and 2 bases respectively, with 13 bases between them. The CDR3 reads CSAPDGSTYEQYF. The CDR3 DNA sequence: TGCAGTGCTCCGGACGGATCTACCTACGAGCAGTACTTC.